What follows is one T cell receptor beta chain and its context. This entry belongs to a study of blood T cell repertoires in COVID-19. Looking at the study overall: Italy, Spain and the United States were the sources of the convalescent and acute COVID-19 samples. PBMCs, B-cell-depleted T cells, or T cells provided the cDNA or gDNA that made up the material.

How the authors handled the data: Reference gene primer amplification gave estimated nucleated cell counts. This table comes from immunoSEQ multiplex PCR, and its TCRdb copy is limited to in-frame clones, with some not included. V, J and clone size reflect that table, while D and trimming were determined from the DNA. The repertoire holds about 62,000 clones, with over 85% as singletons. The receptor was derived from a human donor in a cohort sampled during active COVID-19. Sequenced sample: peripheral blood.

CDR3 bases: TGTGCCAGCAGTGACGCCGGGACTGTCTACGAGCAGTACTTC. Residues: CASSDAGTVYEQYF. J is TRBJ2-7 and V is TRBV2; D is perhaps TRBD2 (6 bases). V was shortened by 3 bases and J by 3 bases, with 12 bases between the two germline ends. Germline V lookup: CDR1 SNHLY, CDR2 FYNNEI. This CDR3 is built from 14 residues.